Sequencing of this T cell receptor beta chain was carried out in a study of blood T cells in healthy people across ages. Germline V gene sequence: CDR1 SGHAT, CDR2 FQNNGV. V was pared by 8 bases and J by 6 bases, with 14 bases between. The CDR3 contains 13 residues. The use of a sample-barcoded 5' primer and a J-beta primer mix characterized a second PCR of about 7 to 12 cycles. TCRdb redid the calling of the 5' RACE reads with MiXCR, one entry per CDR3 protein. The sample consists of 780,000 or so distinct CDR3 sequences, 56% of them appearing once. The receptor was derived from a man in his forties or fifties in good health. The sample was blood. The J gene is TRBJ2-4, the V gene TRBV11-2, with D perhaps TRBD2 (5 bases). The CDR3 loop reads CASAREEGNIQYF. Here the CDR3 DNA reads TGTGCCAGCGCTAGGGAAGAGGGAAACATTCAGTACTTC.